This passage covers 12 T cell receptor beta chains from one sample sequenced in a study of T-cell reconstitution after alpha-beta-depleted transplantation in children. Unique molecular identifiers were used to barcode this TCRbeta library. TCRdb reprocessed the PCR reads via MiXCR and lists one record per CDR3 protein. The sample records roughly 240,000 distinct CDR3 sequences, 6.5% to 9% being singletons. This material consisted of PBMCs, mostly from graft donor cells, taken 180 days after TCRalphabeta/CD19-depleted stem cell transplant. These TCRs come from a male patient younger than 18 who had a stem cell transplant for acute lymphoblastic leukemia, so the T cells may come from the graft donor.

Ten or more counts support this clonotype. The gene calls are TRBV10-1 and TRBJ2-1; 8 bases align to TRBD2. Per the germline V gene, CDR1 is WNHNN and CDR2 is SYGVQD (reference sequence). The CDR3 runs to 14 residues. V lost 4 bases, J lost 8 bases, and 7 bases stayed unmatched. The CDR3 nucleotides read TGCGCCAGCAGTGTTAGCGGGATCGGGGATGAGCAGTTCTTC. Encoded protein: CASSVSGIGDEQFF.

This clonotype was found many times. The chain is built from TRBV9 and TRBJ2-1, with a possible D match to TRBD2 (7 bases). CDR3 length: 15 residues. Germline loops: CDR1 SGDLS, CDR2 YYNGEE. Trimming shortened V by 2 bases and J by 7 bases, and 16 bases separated the two germline ends. CDR3 amino acids: CASSVGGGWANEQFF. The CDR3 coding sequence is TGTGCCAGCAGCGTCGGCGGGGGCTGGGCAAATGAGCAGTTCTTC.

This clonotype was found many times. The chain uses TRBV20-1 and TRBJ1-5; D is unresolved. Germline V gene data show CDR1 as DFQATT and CDR2 as SNEGSKA (reference sequence). V lost 6 bases, J lost 5 bases, and 17 bases lay in between. The CDR3 is 14 amino acids. The CDR3 protein is CSATTLGVDQPQHF. For the CDR3, the DNA is TGCAGTGCCACAACATTGGGTGTGGATCAGCCCCAGCATTTT.

There are many counts of this clonotype. The chain links TRBV29-1 to TRBJ2-3; 13 nucleotides line up with TRBD2. CDR1 and CDR2 from the germline V gene are SQVTM and ANQGSEA. This CDR3 region has 16 residues. V dropped 5 bases and J dropped 4; count of bases not matched to a gene: 9. As DNA, the CDR3 is TGCAGCGTTCGCGGACTAGCGGGAGATGGGGCAGATACGCAGTATTTT. Translation gives CSVRGLAGDGADTQYF.

This clonotype has a count of ten or more. The V call is TRBV27, the J call TRBJ2-5; tentative D call: TRBD1 (5 bases). Per germline, CDR1 MNHEY and CDR2 SMNVEV (reference sequence). CDR3 length equals 14 residues. V was clipped by 1 base and J by 4 bases, with 10 bases between them. CDR3: CASSLYPGIETQYF. CDR3 bases: TGTGCCAGCAGTTTATATCCAGGGATAGAGACCCAGTACTTC.

This clonotype was counted ten times or more. V and J are TRBV7-3 and TRBJ2-7; D possibly corresponds to TRBD1 (6 bases). Deletions cut 5 bases from V and 2 bases from J, with 13 bases between. Germline loops: CDR1 SGHTA, CDR2 FQGTGA. This CDR3 has 14 residues. The CDR3 here is CASSLWTVPYEQYF. In DNA, the CDR3 is TGTGCCAGCAGCCTCTGGACAGTCCCCTACGAGCAGTACTTC.

This clonotype has only a few counts. This chain joins TRBV7-7 and TRBJ2-3, with 10 nucleotides matching TRBD2. Germline lookup yields CDR1 SSHAT and CDR2 FNYEAQ (reference sequence). V lost 0 bases and J lost 5; bases outside the gene matches: 5. The CDR3 contains 16 residues. The CDR3 DNA follows: TGTGCCAGCAGCTTAGCGGTAGCGGGGGGCCAAGATACGCAGTATTTT. Its protein product is CASSLAVAGGQDTQYF.

The table lists this clonotype with many counts. The V gene is TRBV10-3, the J gene TRBJ2-3; TRBD2 matches 8 bases. The CDR3 totals 13 residues. Germline V lookup: CDR1 ENHRY, CDR2 SYGVKD. The trim removed 10 bases at V and 6 bases at J, leaving 9 bases unmatched. In DNA form, the CDR3 reads TGTGCCACGAGCGGGAGTGAGGGGGATACGCAGTATTTT. Residues: CATSGSEGDTQYF.

This clonotype was observed a few times. This rearrangement joins TRBV10-3 to TRBJ2-4, with TRBD1 identical over 7 bases. Germline trimming cut 0 bases from V and 1 base from J; bases unmatched to any gene: 6. The CDR3 has 17 residues. Germline CDR1 is ENHRY and CDR2 is SYGVKD. The CDR3 here is CAISESADREAKNIQYF. DNA of the CDR3: TGTGCCATCAGTGAGTCCGCCGACAGGGAGGCCAAAAACATTCAGTACTTC.

This clonotype was recorded at least ten times. V usage is TRBV29-1 and J usage is TRBJ2-1, with D maybe TRBD1 (6 bases). Trimming pared 4 bases from V and 9 bases from J, leaving 19 bases between. The CDR3 is 14 amino acids. Germline lookup yields CDR1 SQVTM and CDR2 ANQGSEA. CDR3 DNA sequence: TGCAGCGTTGCCGAAGGGGGTTTCTACCGTGAGCAGTTCTTC. This sequence encodes CSVAEGGFYREQFF.

This clonotype appeared a few times. The rearrangement joins TRBV6-2 or TRBV6-3 to TRBJ2-7; no clear D. V was trimmed by 2 bases and J by 6 bases, leaving 20 bases between them. The CDR3 is 16 residues long. Germline V gene lookup returns CDR1 MNHEY and CDR2 SVGEGT. CDR3 DNA: TGTGCCAGCAGTTACGGGCCCATGGCGTTCCAGTTCGAGCAGTACTTC. This encodes CASSYGPMAFQFEQYF.

This chain joins TRBV18 and TRBJ1-6, with TRBD1 matching 9 bases. CDR1 is KGHSH and CDR2 is LQKENI in the germline V gene. The CDR3 has 15 residues. Unmatched junction bases numbered 4, after V lost 3 bases and J lost 7 bases. CDR3 in DNA: TGTGCCAGCTCACCGCGACAGGGGGGCAATTCACCCCTCCACTTT. It is translated as CASSPRQGGNSPLHF.